This T cell receptor beta chain was documented in a study of shared clonotypes between healthy human individuals. For the study at large: The donor pool was made up of two women and three men aged 18 to 49.

About this clone: Its antigen is still unknown.

Every immunoSEQ plate was one replicate of a subset's evenly spread DNA. The protocol was immunoSEQ multiplex PCR, while the TCRdb copy is restricted to in-frame clones and leaves out a portion. The sample comprises under 1,100,000 clones, 75% to 85% of which are singletons, and 0.5% to 0.65% rests with the top ten. The CDR3 loop spans 17 amino acids. Germline V gene sequence: CDR1 GTSNPN, CDR2 SVGIG (reference sequence). J lost 0 bases, V lost 2 bases, and 6 bases had no gene match. Study-wide results and limits: Donors were few, which limited the genetic and exposure-history diversity represented.

This clonotype was sampled from a man aged 18 to 29 in good health. Some clones in this sample may be carry-over from other donors' samples. The chain combines TRBV30 with TRBJ2-3; TRBD2 agrees at 12 bases. The sequencing input was memory CD4+ T cells from PBMCs. Subset reported: CD45RA-negative fraction. The CDR3 region has the DNA TGTGCCTGGAGTCTCCTAGCGGGAGGGTCGAGCACAGATACGCAGTATTTT. This sequence encodes CAWSLLAGGSSTDTQYF.